These 22 T cell receptor beta chains were sequenced from one sample in a study of blood T cell repertoires in COVID-19. Measured with immunoSEQ multiplex PCR; TCRdb has only the in-frame clones, and not every one. The data contain about 140,000 clones, roughly 84% of them singletons. Source material: peripheral blood. The receptors were sampled from a human donor in a cohort sampled during active COVID-19.

This chain joins TRBV28 and TRBJ2-7; the D is unclear. The CDR3 contains 12 residues. V lost 7 bases and J lost 5, with 12 bases in between. CDR1 MDHEN and CDR2 SYDVKM come from the germline V gene. The chain's CDR3 is CASTKDKNEQYF. The CDR3 nucleotides read TGTGCCAGCACCAAAGACAAGAACGAGCAGTACTTC.

This chain joins TRBV2 and TRBJ2-7, with D possibly being TRBD1 (5 bases). Germline V lookup: CDR1 SNHLY, CDR2 FYNNEI. This CDR3 comprises 15 residues. Trimming stripped 2 bases from V and 3 bases from J, with 14 bases between. This CDR3 reads CASSEFGRAGYEQYF. In DNA, the CDR3 is TGTGCCAGCAGTGAATTCGGCAGGGCCGGCTACGAGCAGTACTTC. Supplemented by reference TRBV2 and TRBJ2-7, the full variable domain reads EPEVTQTPSHQVTQMGQEVILRCVPISNHLYFYWYRQILGQKVEFLVSFYNNEISEKSEIFDDQFSVERPDGSNFTLKIRSTKLEDSAMYFCASSEFGRAGYEQYFGPGTRLTVT.

A remark on this clone: The same CDR3 arises from other DNA sequences in this sample as well. The chain recombines TRBV19 with TRBJ2-3; D unclear. V was trimmed by 4 bases and J by 4 bases, leaving 3 bases between them. Germline V gives CDR1 LNHDA, CDR2 SQIVND (reference sequence). CDR3 length equals 11 residues. The CDR3: CASSTADTQYF. For the CDR3, the DNA is TGTGCCAGTAGTACAGCAGATACGCAGTATTTT.

The V and J genes are TRBV29-1 and TRBJ2-7, with D possibly being TRBD1 (6 bases). Germline V gene sequence: CDR1 SQVTM, CDR2 ANQGSEA. CDR3 length: 13 amino acids. Deletions cut 2 bases from V and 4 bases from J, with 12 bases between. CDR3 sequence reads: CSVERGQGYEQYF. CDR3 sequence (DNA): TGCAGCGTTGAAAGGGGCCAGGGGTACGAGCAGTACTTC.

The chain combines TRBV2 with TRBJ2-7; 8 positions match TRBD1. CDR1 is SNHLY, CDR2 FYNNEI, per germline. The CDR3 is 16 amino acids. Trimming removed 7 bases from V and 4 bases from J; junction bases left unmatched: 15. CDR3: CASNPRAGTGPYEQYF. CDR3 nucleotide sequence: TGTGCCAGCAATCCGAGGGCCGGGACAGGACCATACGAGCAGTACTTC.

CDR3 region: CASSSTGLNQPQHF. The CDR3 DNA follows: TGCGCCAGCAGCTCGACAGGTCTTAATCAGCCCCAGCATTTT. The V call is TRBV5-1, the J call TRBJ1-5, with D tentatively TRBD1 (6 bases). Deletions cut 3 bases from V and 4 bases from J, with 11 bases between. This CDR3 has 14 residues. Germline CDR1 is SGHRS and CDR2 is YFSETQ.

This clone was counted a single time. The V call is TRBV3-1 (or the pseudogene TRBV3-2), the J call TRBJ2-5; 8 nucleotides line up with TRBD2. The ends lost 4 bases at V and 1 base at J; junction bases unmatched: 5. Germline V lookup: CDR1 LGHDT, CDR2 YNNKEL (reference sequence). This CDR3 comprises 15 residues. CDR3 sequence: CASSRSGGRQETQYF. CDR3 in DNA: TGTGCCAGCAGCCGAAGCGGGGGTCGCCAAGAGACCCAGTACTTC.

The chain carries TRBV9 and TRBJ2-4; the match to TRBD1 covers 8 bases. Looked up from germline, CDR1 is SGDLS and CDR2 is YYNGEE. The CDR3 spans 14 residues. V lost 0 bases, J lost 9 bases, and 5 bases stayed unmatched. CDR3 coding DNA: TGTGCCAGCAGCGTAGACCCAGACAGGGGCATTCAGTACTTC. Protein product: CASSVDPDRGIQYF.

The chain uses TRBV21-1 and TRBJ2-5; the DNA was not compared with TRBD2, the D call given in the table. TRBV21-1 is noted as a pseudogene. The CDR3 length is 14 residues. The CDR3 reads CASSAGKRTETQYF. CDR3 coding DNA: TGTGCCAGCAGCGCGGGGAAAAGGACGGAGACCCAGTACTTC.

Written as DNA, the CDR3 is TGTGCCAGCAGCGACAGGGGGGGTAATGAAAAACTGTTTTTT. Translation: CASSDRGGNEKLFF. The chain has TRBV7-2 and TRBJ1-4, with 9 bases that match TRBD1. The CDR3 has 14 residues. CDR1 and CDR2 (germline): SGHTA, FQGNSA. The trim removed 5 bases at V and 4 bases at J, leaving 2 bases unmatched.

This chain links TRBV2 with TRBJ1-5; D is unresolved. The germline V gene has CDR1 SNHLY and CDR2 FYNNEI. This CDR3 has 11 residues. Trimming left V 4 bases short and J 8 bases short, with 6 bases between. CDR3 nucleotides: TGTGCCAGCAGTGTACGGGAGCCCCAGCATTTT. As protein: CASSVREPQHF.

This sequence joins TRBV9 and TRBJ2-7; a weak D match, TRBD2 (6 bases). CDR3 length: 14 amino acids. Germline V gene lookup returns CDR1 SGDLS and CDR2 YYNGEE. Trimming cost V 0 bases and J 2 bases, with 9 bases left between them. For the CDR3, the DNA is TGTGCCAGCAGCGTAGGTCCGGGGGCCTACGAGCAGTACTTC. Translated: CASSVGPGAYEQYF. Full variable domain (rest looked up from reference TRBV9 and TRBJ2-7): DSGVTQTPKHLITATGQRVTLRCSPRSGDLSVYWYQQSLDQGLQFLIQYYNGEERAKGNILERFSAQQFPDLHSELNLSSLELGDSALYFCASSVGPGAYEQYFGPGTRLTVT.

This sequence joins TRBV5-4 and TRBJ2-7, with TRBD2 matching 8 bases. Germline lookup yields CDR1 SGHNT and CDR2 YYREEE (reference sequence). Unmatched junction bases numbered 9, after V lost 4 bases and J lost 9 bases. The CDR3 has 13 amino acids. Here the CDR3 reads CASSPGGTTGQYF. As DNA, the CDR3 is TGTGCCAGCAGCCCGGGGGGGACGACCGGGCAGTACTTC.

This clone was seen only a few times. The rearrangement joins TRBV10-3 to TRBJ2-7, with D possibly TRBD1 on 6 matching bases. Trimming left V 6 bases short and J 3 bases short, with 12 bases between. The CDR3 loop spans 13 amino acids. Germline-derived CDR1 and CDR2 are ENHRY and SYGVKD. Here the CDR3 reads CAIRGQDDYEQYF. The CDR3 coding sequence is TGTGCCATCAGGGGACAAGACGACTACGAGCAGTACTTC.

This chain joins TRBV12-3 or TRBV12-4 and TRBJ1-2; tentatively, D is TRBD1 (6 bases). The CDR3 length is 13 residues. V dropped 5 bases and J dropped 2 bases, with 9 bases sitting between them. CDR3 DNA: TGTGCCAGCAGTACAACAGGGAACTATGGCTACACCTTC. Protein: CASSTTGNYGYTF.

The rearrangement uses TRBV9 and TRBJ1-1; 8 bases match TRBD1. Unmatched junction bases numbered 6, after V lost 0 bases and J lost 5 bases. The CDR3 has 15 amino acids. Per the germline V gene, CDR1 is SGDLS and CDR2 is YYNGEE. CDR3 amino acids: CASSVADRGGTEAFF. In nucleotides, the CDR3 is TGTGCCAGCAGCGTAGCTGACAGGGGAGGAACTGAAGCTTTCTTT.

As to this clone: An end of the junction differs from the germline gene, which may be a read error. The rearrangement joins TRBV6-1 to TRBJ1-2, with 7 bases that match TRBD1. The CDR3 is 14 amino acids. The germline V gene encodes CDR1 MNHNS and CDR2 SASEGT. The CDR3 DNA reads TGTGCCAGCAGGGAAGGGGGCTCAAACTATGGCTACACCTTC. Protein sequence: CASREGGSNYGYTF.

This clone was detected only once. The chain carries TRBV11-2 and TRBJ2-3; a weak D match, TRBD1 (5 bases). The CDR3 covers 16 residues. Trimming removed 7 bases from V and 1 base from J, with 18 bases in between. From germline, CDR1 is SGHAT and CDR2 FQNNGV. CDR3 sequence (DNA): TGTGCCAGCATCCAATCAGGGCGTCAGGGCACAGATACGCAGTATTTT. Translated: CASIQSGRQGTDTQYF.

The chain carries TRBV11-2 and TRBJ2-1, with TRBD2 matching 8 bases. The junction had 7 bases not matched to a gene; V was cut back by 2 bases and J by 4 bases. The germline CDR1 and CDR2 sequences are SGHAT and FQNNGV. The CDR3 is 16 residues long. DNA of the CDR3: TGTGCCAGCAGCTTAAAGTGGACGGGGGGGTACAATGAGCAGTTCTTC. Translating gives CASSLKWTGGYNEQFF. Combining the CDR3 with reference TRBV11-2 and TRBJ2-1 gives the whole variable domain EAGVAQSPRYKIIEKRQSVAFWCNPISGHATLYWYQQILGQGPKLLIQFQNNGVVDDSQLPKDRFSAERLKGVDSTLKIQPAKLEDSAVYLCASSLKWTGGYNEQFFGPGTRLTVL.

The CDR3 DNA is TGTGCCAGCAGTTCGATCACAGGGGTGTCGGGCGAGCAGTACTTC. Translated: CASSSITGVSGEQYF. The genes are TRBV28 and TRBJ2-7; TRBD1 aligns across 7 bases. V gave up 4 bases and J gave up 6 bases; unmatched junction bases: 12. The germline CDR1 and CDR2 sequences are MDHEN and SYDVKM. The CDR3 is made up of 15 amino acids.

The chain combines TRBV7-2 with TRBJ1-2, with 7 positions matching TRBD1. This CDR3 region has 14 residues. Trimming took 3 bases from V and 7 from J; bases not matched to a gene: 8. CDR1 is SGHTA and CDR2 is FQGNSA in the germline V gene. CDR3 bases: TGTGCCAGCAGCTTCGGAAAGACAGGGTTTGGCTACACCTTC. Translation gives CASSFGKTGFGYTF.

The rearrangement joins TRBV27 to TRBJ1-3, with D possibly TRBD1 on 5 matching bases. The CDR3 consists of 15 residues. The germline CDR1 and CDR2 sequences are MNHEY and SMNVEV (reference sequence). Trimming cost V 6 bases and J 3 bases, with 15 bases left between them. The CDR3 reads CASSPVGEDGNTIYF. CDR3 DNA sequence: TGTGCCAGCAGCCCCGTGGGGGAGGATGGAAACACCATATATTTT.